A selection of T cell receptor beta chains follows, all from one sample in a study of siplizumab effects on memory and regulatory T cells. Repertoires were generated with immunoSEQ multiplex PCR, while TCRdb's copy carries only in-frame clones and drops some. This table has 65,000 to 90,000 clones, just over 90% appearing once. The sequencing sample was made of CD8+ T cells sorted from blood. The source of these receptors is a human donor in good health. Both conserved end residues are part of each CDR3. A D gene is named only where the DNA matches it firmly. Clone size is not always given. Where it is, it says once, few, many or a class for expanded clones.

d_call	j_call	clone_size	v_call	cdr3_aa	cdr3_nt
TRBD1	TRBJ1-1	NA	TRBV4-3	CASSQDRGLVEAFF	TGCGCCAGCAGCCAAGACAGGGGGCTTGTTGAAGCTTTCTTT
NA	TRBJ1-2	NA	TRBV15	CATSRVSRAYGYTF	TGTGCCACCAGCAGAGTAAGCAGGGCCTATGGCTACACCTTC
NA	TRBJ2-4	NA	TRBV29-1	CSVDVSTKNIQYF	TGCAGCGTTGACGTTTCTACCAAAAACATTCAGTACTTC
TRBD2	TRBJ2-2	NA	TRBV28	CASSSGGGELFF	TGTGCCAGCAGTTCGGGGGGCGGGGAGCTGTTTTTT
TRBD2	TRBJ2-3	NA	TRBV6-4	CASSDSASGGSDTQYF	TGTGCCAGCAGTGACTCGGCTAGCGGGGGTTCCGATACGCAGTATTTT
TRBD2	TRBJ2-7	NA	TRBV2	CASKGLADYEQYF	TGTGCCAGCAAGGGACTAGCCGACTACGAGCAGTACTTC
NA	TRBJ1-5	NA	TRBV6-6	CASSTAGSNQPQHF	TGTGCCAGCAGTACGGCGGGAAGCAATCAGCCCCAGCATTTT
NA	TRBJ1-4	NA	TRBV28	CASRVGIEANEKLFF	TGTGCCAGCAGGGTGGGGATAGAGGCTAATGAAAAACTGTTTTTT
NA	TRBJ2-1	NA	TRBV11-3	CASSENVMGDNEQFF	TGTGCCAGCAGCGAAAACGTAATGGGCGACAATGAGCAGTTCTTC
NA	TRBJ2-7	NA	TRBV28	CASGRGASYEQYF	TGTGCCAGCGGACGGGGGGCCTCCTACGAGCAGTACTTC
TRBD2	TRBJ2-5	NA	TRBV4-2	CASSQGLAETQYF	TGTGCCAGCAGCCAAGGACTAGCAGAGACCCAGTACTTC
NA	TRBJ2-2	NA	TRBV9	CASSVSGYGIGELFF	TGTGCCAGCAGCGTATCGGGGTATGGGATCGGGGAGCTGTTTTTT
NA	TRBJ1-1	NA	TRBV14	CASSTGLLNTEAFF	TGTGCCAGCAGCACCGGTTTGTTGAACACTGAAGCTTTCTTT
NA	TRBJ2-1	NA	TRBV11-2	CAVRDSGYNEQFF	TGTGCCGTCCGGGACTCCGGCTACAATGAGCAGTTCTTC
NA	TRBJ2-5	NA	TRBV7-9	CASSQPGPGETQYF	TGTGCCAGCAGCCAACCGGGACCGGGGGAGACCCAGTACTTC
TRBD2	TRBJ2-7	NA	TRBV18	CASSPTAGSSYEQYF	TGTGCCAGCTCACCCACAGCGGGGAGCTCCTACGAGCAGTACTTC
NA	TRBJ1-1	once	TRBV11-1	CASSLPGTEAFF	TGTGCCAGCAGCTTACCGGGGACTGAAGCTTTCTTT
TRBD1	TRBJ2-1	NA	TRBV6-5	CASSYSATGNNEQFF	TGTGCCAGCAGTTACTCCGCGACAGGGAACAATGAGCAGTTCTTC
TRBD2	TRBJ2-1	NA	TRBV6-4	CASSGVAGDYNEQFF	TGTGCCAGCAGTGGGGTAGCGGGGGATTACAATGAGCAGTTCTTC
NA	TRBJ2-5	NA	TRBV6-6	CASGGPQETQYF	TGTGCCAGCGGGGGACCTCAAGAGACCCAGTACTTC
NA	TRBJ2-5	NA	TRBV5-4	CASSLYGAETQYF	TGTGCCAGCAGCTTGTATGGGGCGGAGACCCAGTACTTC
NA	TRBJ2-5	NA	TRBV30	CAWRRGEETQYF	TGTGCCTGGAGGAGAGGGGAAGAGACCCAGTACTTC
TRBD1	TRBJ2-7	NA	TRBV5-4	CASSLTGNPYEQYF	TGTGCCAGCAGCCTGACAGGGAACCCCTACGAGCAGTACTTC
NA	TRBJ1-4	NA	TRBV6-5	CASSHQGAVEKLFF	TGTGCCAGCAGTCACCAGGGCGCGGTTGAAAAACTGTTTTTT
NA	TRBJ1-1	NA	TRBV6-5	CASRPGAGGHTEAFF	TGTGCCAGCAGGCCGGGCGCCGGTGGCCACACTGAAGCTTTCTTT
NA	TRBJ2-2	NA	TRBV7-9	CASSPYTGELFF	TGTGCCAGCAGCCCTTACACCGGGGAGCTGTTTTTT
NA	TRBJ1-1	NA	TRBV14	CASSHSGGNTEAFF	TGTGCCAGCAGCCACAGCGGGGGTAACACTGAAGCTTTCTTT
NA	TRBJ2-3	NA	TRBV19	CASSIGGTQRADTQYF	TGTGCCAGTAGTATAGGGGGTACCCAACGGGCAGATACGCAGTATTTT
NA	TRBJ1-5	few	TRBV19	CASRIGGIEPQHF	TGTGCCAGTAGGATCGGGGGCATAGAGCCCCAGCATTTT
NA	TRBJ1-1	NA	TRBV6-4	CASSDGGAEAFF	TGTGCCAGCAGTGACGGAGGCGCTGAAGCTTTCTTT
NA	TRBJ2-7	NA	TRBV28	CASSSLAGLYEQYF	TGTGCCAGCAGCTCCCTAGCAGGCTTATACGAGCAGTACTTC
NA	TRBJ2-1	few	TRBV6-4	CASSGGPHNEQFF	TGTGCCAGCAGCGGGGGACCGCACAATGAGCAGTTCTTC
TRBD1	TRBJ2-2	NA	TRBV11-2	CASSLERGRNTGELFF	TGTGCCAGCAGCTTAGAAAGGGGGCGGAACACCGGGGAGCTGTTTTTT
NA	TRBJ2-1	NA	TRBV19	CASRIDPYNEQFF	TGTGCCAGTAGAATAGACCCCTACAATGAGCAGTTCTTC
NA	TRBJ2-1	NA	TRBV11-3	CASSLDIGVPYNEQFF	TGTGCCAGCAGCTTAGATATCGGGGTTCCCTACAATGAGCAGTTCTTC
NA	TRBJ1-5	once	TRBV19	CASTLGNQPQHF	TGTGCCAGTACGTTAGGCAATCAGCCCCAGCATTTT
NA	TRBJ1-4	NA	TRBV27	CASRPWATSTNEKLFF	TGTGCCAGCAGACCCTGGGCCACATCAACTAATGAAAAACTGTTTTTT
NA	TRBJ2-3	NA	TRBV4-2	CASSQEPGSGTDTQYF	TGTGCCAGCAGCCAAGAGCCGGGGTCGGGCACAGATACGCAGTATTTT
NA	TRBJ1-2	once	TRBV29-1	CSVAVWGGYTF	TGCAGCGTTGCTGTTTGGGGTGGCTACACCTTC
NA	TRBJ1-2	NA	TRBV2	CASSKGSGLYGYTF	TGTGCCAGCAGTAAGGGTTCGGGGCTTTATGGCTACACCTTC
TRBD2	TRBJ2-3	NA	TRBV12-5	CASGFYSGGAQDTQYF	TGTGCTAGTGGTTTCTATAGCGGGGGGGCCCAAGATACGCAGTATTTT
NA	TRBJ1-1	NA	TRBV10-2	CASSDSPELAEAFF	TGCGCCAGCAGTGATTCCCCGGAGTTGGCTGAAGCTTTCTTT
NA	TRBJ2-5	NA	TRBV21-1	CASSIAWSGGPIKETQYF	TGTGCCAGCAGCATAGCATGGAGCGGGGGGCCGATAAAAGAGACCCAGTACTTC
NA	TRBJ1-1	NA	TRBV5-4	CASSRDRTEAFF	TGTGCCAGCAGCCGAGATAGGACTGAAGCTTTCTTT
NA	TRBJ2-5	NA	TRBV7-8	CASMVRETQYF	TGTGCCAGCATGGTGCGGGAGACCCAGTACTTC
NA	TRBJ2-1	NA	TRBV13	CASSSPGMIKNEQFF	TGTGCCAGCAGCTCCCCGGGAATGATTAAAAATGAGCAGTTCTTC
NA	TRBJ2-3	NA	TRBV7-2	CASSLEDSAFTDTQYF	TGTGCCAGCAGCTTAGAGGATAGCGCCTTCACAGATACGCAGTATTTT
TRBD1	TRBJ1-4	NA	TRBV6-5	CASRTRQGGFEKLFF	TGTGCCAGCAGAACCCGACAGGGTGGGTTCGAAAAACTGTTTTTT
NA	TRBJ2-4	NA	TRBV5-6	CASSLGLAKNIQYF	TGTGCCAGCAGCCTAGGTCTAGCCAAAAACATTCAGTACTTC
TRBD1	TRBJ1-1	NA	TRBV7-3	CASSLSGGGPEAFF	TGTGCCAGCAGCTTATCGGGAGGGGGCCCTGAAGCTTTCTTT
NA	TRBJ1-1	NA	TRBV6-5	CASSYVGGDTEAFF	TGTGCCAGCAGTTACGTGGGAGGGGACACTGAAGCTTTCTTT
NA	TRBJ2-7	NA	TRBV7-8	CASSPPPTMAYEQYF	TGTGCCAGCAGCCCTCCCCCCACTATGGCCTACGAGCAGTACTTC
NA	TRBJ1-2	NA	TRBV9	CASSADRANYGYTF	TGTGCCAGCAGCGCCGACCGGGCCAACTATGGCTACACCTTC
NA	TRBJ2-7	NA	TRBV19	CASSIIGQAYEQYF	TGTGCCAGTAGTATAATCGGCCAAGCCTACGAGCAGTACTTC
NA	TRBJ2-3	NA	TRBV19	CARSSGAGTQYF	TGTGCCAGATCCTCCGGGGCCGGTACGCAGTATTTT
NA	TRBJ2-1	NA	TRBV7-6	CASSLLGIPMKGQFF	TGTGCCAGCAGCTTATTGGGAATACCAATGAAGGGGCAGTTCTTC
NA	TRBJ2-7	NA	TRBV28	CASSLGGARGYEQYF	TGTGCCAGCAGTTTGGGGGGGGCGAGGGGTTACGAGCAGTACTTC
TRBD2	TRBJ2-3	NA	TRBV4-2	CASSQEVSGGAVTDTQYF	TGTGCCAGCAGCCAAGAGGTTAGCGGGGGGGCCGTAACAGATACGCAGTATTTT
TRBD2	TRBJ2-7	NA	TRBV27	CASSPEPGGAIHEQYF	TGTGCCAGCAGTCCGGAACCCGGGGGGGCCATCCACGAGCAGTACTTC